These 5 T cell receptor beta chains were sequenced from one sample in a study of CD8 T cells in ankylosing spondylitis. TCRdb redid the calling of the 5' RACE reads with MiXCR, one entry per CDR3 protein. Here the sample spans 300,000 to 350,000 distinct CDR3 sequences, about 14% being singletons. The sequencing input was blood, either unsorted or a sorted T cell fraction (not recorded which). Every receptor here comes from a male donor with ankylosing spondylitis or in good health (not recorded which).

The chain recombines TRBV14 with TRBJ2-7, with 7 bases fitting TRBD2. The junction had 5 bases not matched to a gene; V was cut back by 3 bases and J by 0 bases. The CDR3 contains 15 residues. Germline V gene sequence: CDR1 SGHDN, CDR2 FVKESK. The CDR3 protein is CASSQRLAVSYEQYF. In nucleotides, the CDR3 is TGTGCCAGCAGCCAGAGGCTAGCGGTCTCCTACGAGCAGTACTTC.

This clonotype occurred a few times. The chain links TRBV12-3 or TRBV12-4 to TRBJ1-4; 7 bases are shared with TRBD1. The CDR3 runs to 14 residues. Losses at the gene ends were 6 bases for V and 5 bases for J; bases not matched to a gene: 6. CDR3 nucleotides: TGTGCCAGCAGCCAGACAGGGTCAAATGAAAAACTGTTTTTT. This codes for CASSQTGSNEKLFF.

Only a few counts were recorded for this clonotype. This chain links TRBV7-2 with TRBJ2-7, with D possibly matching TRBD2 (6 bases). CDR3 length equals 13 residues. Trimming took 3 bases from V and 4 from J, leaving 10 bases between them. Per the germline V gene, CDR1 is SGHTA and CDR2 is FQGNSA. The CDR3 DNA follows: TGTGCCAGCAGCTTTTTGGCGGGGTACGAGCAGTACTTC. Translation: CASSFLAGYEQYF.

This clonotype turned up a few times. This sequence joins TRBV5-1 and TRBJ2-5; maybe TRBD2 (6 bases). Per the germline V gene, CDR1 is SGHRS and CDR2 is YFSETQ. The CDR3 extends over 14 amino acids. Trimming took 4 bases from V and 0 from J, leaving 10 bases between them. This chain's CDR3 is CASSVRDYQETQYF. CDR3 coding DNA: TGCGCCAGCAGCGTCCGGGACTACCAAGAGACCCAGTACTTC.

The rearrangement uses TRBV3-1 and TRBJ2-5; D is undetermined. Looked up from germline, CDR1 is LGHDT and CDR2 is YNNKEL (reference sequence). V was shortened by 0 bases and J by 0 bases, with 8 bases between the two germline ends. The CDR3 length is 15 residues. As DNA, the CDR3 is TGTGCCAGCAGCCAAGACCTCTTGTACCAAGAGACCCAGTACTTC. Protein sequence: CASSQDLLYQETQYF.